A selection of T cell receptor beta chains follows, all from one sample in a study of a mutant IDH1 vaccine in newly diagnosed glioma. Using immunoSEQ multiplex PCR, the repertoire was profiled, and TCRdb retains in-frame clones only, with some absent. The sample records around 100,000 clones, over 75% being singletons. The sequenced sample was PBMCs, obtained from a glioma patient treated with radiotherapy, temozolomide or both. The receptor source for this set is a man aged 35 to 55 with glioma. Some clones in this sample may be carry-over from other donors' samples. Each CDR3 is given with its conserved first and last residue. D genes are given only for firm matches. Size values are once, few and many counts, or a class for expanded clones, and some rows have none.

CDR3: CASTDGVNSPLHF; DNA: TGTGCCAGCACGGACGGGGTTAATTCACCCCTCCACTTT; V: TRBV6-5; D: .; J: TRBJ1-6; size: few
CDR3: CASSYSGAQEKLFF; DNA: TGTGCCAGCAGTTACTCGGGGGCGCAAGAAAAACTGTTTTTT; V: TRBV6-5; D: .; J: TRBJ1-4; size: once
CDR3: CASSFDRGVTEAFF; DNA: TGTGCCAGCAGTTTCGACAGGGGCGTCACTGAAGCTTTCTTT; V: TRBV27; D: TRBD1; J: TRBJ1-1; size: .
CDR3: CASSGDRATNEKLFF; DNA: TGTGCCAGCAGTGGGGACCGGGCAACTAATGAAAAACTGTTTTTT; V: TRBV2; D: .; J: TRBJ1-4; size: .
CDR3: CASSRGQINSPLHF; DNA: TGTGCCAGCAGTCGGGGCCAGATTAATTCACCCCTCCACTTT; V: TRBV6-5; D: .; J: TRBJ1-6; size: .
CDR3: CASSSIRSYEQYF; DNA: TGCGCCAGCAGCTCGATAAGATCCTACGAGCAGTACTTC; V: TRBV5-1; D: .; J: TRBJ2-7; size: .
CDR3: CASSLGGQGAQGYTF; DNA: TGTGCCAGCAGTTTAGGGGGACAGGGGGCACAGGGCTACACCTTC; V: TRBV27; D: TRBD1; J: TRBJ1-2; size: .
CDR3: CASSLAAGEQYF; DNA: TGTGCCAGCAGCTTGGCCGCGGGAGAGCAGTACTTC; V: TRBV5-6; D: TRBD2; J: TRBJ2-5; size: .
CDR3: CASSEARGPTYEQYF; DNA: TGTGCCAGCAGTGAAGCCAGGGGACCCACCTACGAGCAGTACTTC; V: TRBV6-1; D: .; J: TRBJ2-7; size: many
CDR3: CAISERADEQYF; DNA: TGTGCCATCAGTGAACGAGCGGACGAGCAGTACTTC; V: TRBV10-3; D: .; J: TRBJ2-7; size: .
CDR3: CASSPHRGRMSTDTQYF; DNA: TGTGCCAGTAGTCCCCACCGCGGCAGGATGAGCACAGATACGCAGTATTTT; V: TRBV19; D: .; J: TRBJ2-3; size: .
CDR3: CASSQFRDRINTIYF; DNA: TGCGCCAGCAGCCAATTCCGGGACAGGATAAACACCATATATTTT; V: TRBV4-1; D: TRBD1; J: TRBJ1-3; size: few
CDR3: CASSQEGKSNYEQYF; DNA: TGCGCCAGCAGCCAAGAAGGCAAATCAAACTACGAGCAGTACTTC; V: TRBV4-1; D: .; J: TRBJ2-7; size: .
CDR3: CASSRDSSSYEQYF; DNA: TGTGCCAGCAGTCGGGACTCGAGCTCCTACGAGCAGTACTTC; V: TRBV2; D: .; J: TRBJ2-7; size: .
CDR3: CASSFWGNTEAFF; DNA: TGTGCCAGCAGTTTTTGGGGTAACACTGAAGCTTTCTTT; V: TRBV27; D: .; J: TRBJ1-1; size: once
CDR3: CASSQRARPILHF; DNA: TGTGCCAGCAGTCAACGGGCCCGACCTATTCTCCACTTT; V: TRBV6-6; D: .; J: TRBJ1-6; size: .
CDR3: CASNRRSNQPQHF; DNA: TGTGCCAGTAACCGGAGGAGCAATCAGCCCCAGCATTTT; V: TRBV19; D: .; J: TRBJ1-5; size: .
CDR3: CASSQDTATNEKLFF; DNA: TGTGCCAGCAGCCAAGATACCGCAACTAATGAAAAACTGTTTTTT; V: TRBV14; D: .; J: TRBJ1-4; size: .
CDR3: CASRWTGQHQETQYF; DNA: TGTGCCAGCAGATGGACGGGACAACACCAAGAGACCCAGTACTTC; V: TRBV7-2; D: .; J: TRBJ2-5; size: .
CDR3: CASSLEQGVGSPLHF; DNA: TGTGCCAGCAGCTTAGAACAGGGGGTTGGATCACCCCTCCACTTT; V: TRBV7-2; D: TRBD1; J: TRBJ1-6; size: .
CDR3: CASSSTLDSLSYNEQFF; DNA: TGTGCCAGCAGCTCCACTCTGGACAGTCTCTCCTACAATGAGCAGTTCTTC; V: TRBV5-4; D: .; J: TRBJ2-1; size: .
CDR3: CASSLQLNTEAFF; DNA: TGTGCCAGCAGCCTGCAATTGAACACTGAAGCTTTCTTT; V: TRBV5-5; D: .; J: TRBJ1-1; size: .
CDR3: CASSSPVSGRSSYEQYF; DNA: TGTGCTAGCAGCTCCCCAGTTAGCGGGAGGAGCTCCTACGAGCAGTACTTC; V: TRBV7-7; D: TRBD2; J: TRBJ2-7; size: .
CDR3: CASSFPSGTRSYEQYF; DNA: TGTGCCAGCAGCTTCCCCTCCGGGACAAGATCCTACGAGCAGTACTTC; V: TRBV7-8; D: .; J: TRBJ2-7; size: .
CDR3: CASSPPTGATGEQYF; DNA: TGTGCCAGCTCACCACCGACAGGGGCGACTGGCGAGCAGTACTTC; V: TRBV18; D: TRBD1; J: TRBJ2-7; size: .
CDR3: CASDKNVRGTEAFF; DNA: TGTGCCAGTGACAAGAACGTGAGGGGCACTGAAGCTTTCTTT; V: TRBV19; D: .; J: TRBJ1-1; size: .
CDR3: CASSPPDRMNTEAFF; DNA: TGTGCCAGCTCACCACCTGACAGGATGAACACTGAAGCTTTCTTT; V: TRBV18; D: .; J: TRBJ1-1; size: few
CDR3: CASSVAAGTTDTQYF; DNA: TGTGCCAGCAGCGTAGCAGCGGGGACCACAGATACGCAGTATTTT; V: TRBV9; D: TRBD2; J: TRBJ2-3; size: once
CDR3: CSVGLFTTGELFF; DNA: TGCAGCGTCGGACTATTTACTACCGGGGAGCTGTTTTTT; V: TRBV29-1; D: .; J: TRBJ2-2; size: .
CDR3: CASIRGTEAFF; DNA: TGTGCCAGCATAAGGGGTACTGAAGCTTTCTTT; V: TRBV7-9; D: .; J: TRBJ1-1; size: few
CDR3: CASSLYGSNTGELFF; DNA: TGTGCCAGCAGCTTGTACGGGTCTAACACCGGGGAGCTGTTTTTT; V: TRBV5-6; D: .; J: TRBJ2-2; size: .
CDR3: CASSPSGTWAGGVFGGYTF; DNA: TGTGCCAGCAGCCCGAGCGGGACATGGGCAGGGGGTGTTTTCGGAGGCTACACCTTC; V: TRBV7-8; D: TRBD1; J: TRBJ1-2; size: .
CDR3: CASRAGTGGYEQYF; DNA: TGTGCCAGCAGAGCCGGGACAGGGGGCTACGAGCAGTACTTC; V: TRBV6-6; D: TRBD1; J: TRBJ2-7; size: .
CDR3: CASIWAPGMNTEAFF; DNA: TGTGCCAGCATTTGGGCCCCCGGGATGAACACTGAAGCTTTCTTT; V: TRBV2; D: .; J: TRBJ1-1; size: .
CDR3: CASSYSTPLGAQYF; DNA: TGTGCCAGCAGTTACTCGACGCCCCTGGGGGCCCAGTACTTC; V: TRBV6-5; D: .; J: TRBJ2-5; size: .
CDR3: CSAKRDRGRETQYF; DNA: TGCAGCGCGAAAAGGGACAGGGGGCGGGAGACCCAGTACTTC; V: TRBV29-1; D: TRBD1; J: TRBJ2-5; size: .
CDR3: CASSGSGGSGYGYTF; DNA: TGCGCCAGCAGCGGGAGTGGGGGGTCCGGCTATGGCTACACCTTC; V: TRBV5-1; D: .; J: TRBJ1-2; size: .
CDR3: CASSVRTGVPIMNTEAFF; DNA: TGTGCCAGCAGCGTTAGGACAGGGGTGCCTATCATGAACACTGAAGCTTTCTTT; V: TRBV5-6; D: TRBD1; J: TRBJ1-1; size: .